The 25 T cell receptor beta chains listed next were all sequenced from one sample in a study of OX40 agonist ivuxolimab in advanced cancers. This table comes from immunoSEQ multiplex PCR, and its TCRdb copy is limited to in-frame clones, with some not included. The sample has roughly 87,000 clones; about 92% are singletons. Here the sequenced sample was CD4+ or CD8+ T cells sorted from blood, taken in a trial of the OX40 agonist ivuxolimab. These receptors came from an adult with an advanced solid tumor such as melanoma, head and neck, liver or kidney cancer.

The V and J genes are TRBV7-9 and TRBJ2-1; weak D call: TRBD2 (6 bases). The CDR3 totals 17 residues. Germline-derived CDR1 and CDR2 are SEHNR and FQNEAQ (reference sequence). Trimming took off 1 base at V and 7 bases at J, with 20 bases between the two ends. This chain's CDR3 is CASSLDALGGGKNEQFF. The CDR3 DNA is TGTGCCAGCAGCTTAGATGCCCTCGGGGGAGGTAAGAATGAGCAGTTCTTC.

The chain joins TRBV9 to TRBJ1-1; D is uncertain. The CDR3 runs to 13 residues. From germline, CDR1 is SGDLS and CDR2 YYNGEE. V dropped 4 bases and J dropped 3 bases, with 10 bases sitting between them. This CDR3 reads CASSQDGHTEAFF. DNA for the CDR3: TGTGCCAGCAGCCAGGACGGACACACTGAAGCTTTCTTT. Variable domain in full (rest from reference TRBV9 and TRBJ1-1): DSGVTQTPKHLITATGQRVTLRCSPRSGDLSVYWYQQSLDQGLQFLIQYYNGEERAKGNILERFSAQQFPDLHSELNLSSLELGDSALYFCASSQDGHTEAFFGQGTRLTVV.

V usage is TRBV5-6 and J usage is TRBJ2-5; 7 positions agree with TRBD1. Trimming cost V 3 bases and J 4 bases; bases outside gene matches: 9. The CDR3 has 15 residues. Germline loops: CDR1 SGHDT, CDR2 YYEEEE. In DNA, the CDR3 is TGTGCCAGCAGCTCATCCGGGACAGTAAGAGAGACCCAGTACTTC. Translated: CASSSSGTVRETQYF.

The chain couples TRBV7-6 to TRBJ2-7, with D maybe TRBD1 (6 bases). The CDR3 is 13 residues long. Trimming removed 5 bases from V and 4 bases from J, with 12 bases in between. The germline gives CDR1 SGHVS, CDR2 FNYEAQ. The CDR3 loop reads CASSPRQVYEQYF. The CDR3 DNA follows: TGTGCCAGCAGCCCACGACAGGTTTACGAGCAGTACTTC.

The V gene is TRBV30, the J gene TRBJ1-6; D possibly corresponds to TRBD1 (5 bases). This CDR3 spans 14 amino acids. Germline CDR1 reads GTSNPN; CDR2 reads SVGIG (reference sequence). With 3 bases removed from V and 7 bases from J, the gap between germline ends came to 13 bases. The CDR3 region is CAWSPGLTNSPLHF. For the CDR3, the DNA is TGTGCCTGGAGCCCGGGACTTACAAATTCACCCCTCCACTTT.

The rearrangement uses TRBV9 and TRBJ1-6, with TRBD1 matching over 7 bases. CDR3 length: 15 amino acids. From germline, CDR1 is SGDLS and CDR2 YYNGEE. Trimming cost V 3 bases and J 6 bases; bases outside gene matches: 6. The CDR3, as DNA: TGTGCCAGCAGCGCGAGGACAGGTGGTAATTCACCCCTCCACTTT. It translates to CASSARTGGNSPLHF.

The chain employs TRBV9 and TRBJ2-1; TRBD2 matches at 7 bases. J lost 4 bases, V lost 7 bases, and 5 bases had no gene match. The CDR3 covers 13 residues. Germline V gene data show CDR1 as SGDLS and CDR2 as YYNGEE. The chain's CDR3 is CASGEGQYNEQFF. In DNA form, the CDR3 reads TGTGCCAGCGGGGAGGGGCAATACAATGAGCAGTTCTTC.

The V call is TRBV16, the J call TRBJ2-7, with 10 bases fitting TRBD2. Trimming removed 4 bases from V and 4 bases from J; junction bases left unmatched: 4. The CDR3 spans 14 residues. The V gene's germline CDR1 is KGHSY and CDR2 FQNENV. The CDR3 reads CASSLGLAVYEQYF. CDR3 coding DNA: TGTGCCAGCAGCCTCGGACTAGCGGTGTACGAGCAGTACTTC.

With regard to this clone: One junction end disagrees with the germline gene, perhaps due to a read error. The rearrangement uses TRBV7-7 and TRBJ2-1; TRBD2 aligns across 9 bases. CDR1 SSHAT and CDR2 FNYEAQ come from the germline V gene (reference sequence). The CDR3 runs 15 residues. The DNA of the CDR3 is TGTGCTAGCAGCGATAGCGGGGGCGGGTACAATGAGCAGTTCTTC. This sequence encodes CASSDSGGGYNEQFF.

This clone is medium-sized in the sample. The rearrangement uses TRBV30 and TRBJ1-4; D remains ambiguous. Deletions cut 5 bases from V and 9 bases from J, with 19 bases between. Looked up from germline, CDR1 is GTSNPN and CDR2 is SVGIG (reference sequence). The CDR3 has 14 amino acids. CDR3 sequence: CAWSEGVGDQKLFF. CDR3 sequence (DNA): TGTGCCTGGTCCGAGGGCGTCGGAGATCAAAAACTGTTTTTT. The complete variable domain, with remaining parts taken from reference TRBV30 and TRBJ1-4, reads SQTIHQWPATLVQPVGSPLSLECTVEGTSNPNLYWYRQAAGRGLQLLFYSVGIGQISSEVPQNLSASRPQDRQFILSSKKLLLSDSGFYLCAWSEGVGDQKLFFGSGTQLSVL.

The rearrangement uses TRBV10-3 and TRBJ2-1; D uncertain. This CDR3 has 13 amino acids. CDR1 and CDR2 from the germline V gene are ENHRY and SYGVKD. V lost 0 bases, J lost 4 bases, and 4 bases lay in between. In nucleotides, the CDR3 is TGTGCCATCAGTGAGTCGGGGTACAATGAGCAGTTCTTC. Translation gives CAISESGYNEQFF.

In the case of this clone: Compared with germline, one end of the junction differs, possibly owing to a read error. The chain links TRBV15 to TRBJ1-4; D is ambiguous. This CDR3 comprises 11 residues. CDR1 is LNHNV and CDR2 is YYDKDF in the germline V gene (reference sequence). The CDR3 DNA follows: TGTGCCACCAGCACTAACGAAAAACTGTTTTTT. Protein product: CATSTNEKLFF. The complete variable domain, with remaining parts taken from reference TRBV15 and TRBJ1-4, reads DAMVIQNPRYQVTQFGKPVTLSCSQTLNHNVMYWYQQKSSQAPKLLFHYYDKDFNNEADTPDNFQSRRPNTSFCFLDIRSPGLGDTAMYLCATSTNEKLFFGSGTQLSVL.

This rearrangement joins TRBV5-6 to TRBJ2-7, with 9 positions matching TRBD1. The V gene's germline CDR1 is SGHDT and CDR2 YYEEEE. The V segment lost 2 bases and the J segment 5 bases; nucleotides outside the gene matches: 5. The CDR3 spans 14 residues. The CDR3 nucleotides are TGTGCCAGCAGCTTCGGGACAGGGTCCGACGAGCAGTACTTC. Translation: CASSFGTGSDEQYF.

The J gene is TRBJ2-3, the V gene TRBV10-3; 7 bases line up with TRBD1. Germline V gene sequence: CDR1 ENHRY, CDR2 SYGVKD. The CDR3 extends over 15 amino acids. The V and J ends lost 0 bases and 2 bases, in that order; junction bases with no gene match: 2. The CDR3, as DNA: TGTGCCATCAGTGAGTCGACAGGGATCACAGATACGCAGTATTTT. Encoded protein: CAISESTGITDTQYF.

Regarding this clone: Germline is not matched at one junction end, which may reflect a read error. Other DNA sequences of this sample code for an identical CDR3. CDR3 in DNA: TGTGCCAGTAGTGAATGGGCTACCAACTACGAGCAGTACTTC. It yields the protein CASSEWATNYEQYF. This sequence joins TRBV2 and TRBJ2-7, with D uncertain. Germline CDR1 reads SNHLY; CDR2 reads FYNNEI. The CDR3 length is 14 residues.

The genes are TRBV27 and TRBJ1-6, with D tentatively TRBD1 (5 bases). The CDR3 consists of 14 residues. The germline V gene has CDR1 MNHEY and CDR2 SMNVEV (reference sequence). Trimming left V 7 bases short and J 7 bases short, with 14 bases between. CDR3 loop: CASKVGGGNSPLHF. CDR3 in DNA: TGTGCCAGCAAGGTTGGGGGGGGAAATTCACCCCTCCACTTT.

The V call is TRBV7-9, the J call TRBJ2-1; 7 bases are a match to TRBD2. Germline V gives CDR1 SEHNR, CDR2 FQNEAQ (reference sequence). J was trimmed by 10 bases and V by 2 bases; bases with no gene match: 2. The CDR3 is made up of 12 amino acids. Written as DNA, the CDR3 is TGTGCCAGCAGCTTAAGCGGGGAGGAGCAGTTCTTC. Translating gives CASSLSGEEQFF.

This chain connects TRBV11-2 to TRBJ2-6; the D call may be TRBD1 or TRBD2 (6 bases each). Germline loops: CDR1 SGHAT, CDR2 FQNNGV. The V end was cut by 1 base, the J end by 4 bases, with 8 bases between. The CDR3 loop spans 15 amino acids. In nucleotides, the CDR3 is TGTGCCAGCAGCTTAGCGGGGGCCGGGGCCAACGTCCTGACTTTC. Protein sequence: CASSLAGAGANVLTF.

The CDR3 bases are TGTGCTAGTGGTTTAAGACTAGCGGGGACTTTTAGCACAGATACGCAGTATTTT. This gives the protein CASGLRLAGTFSTDTQYF. The V and J genes are TRBV12-5 and TRBJ2-3, with 11 bases lining up with TRBD2. J was trimmed by 0 bases and V by 3 bases; bases with no gene match: 8. CDR1 and CDR2 from the germline V gene are LGHNT and FRNRAP. CDR3 length: 18 amino acids.

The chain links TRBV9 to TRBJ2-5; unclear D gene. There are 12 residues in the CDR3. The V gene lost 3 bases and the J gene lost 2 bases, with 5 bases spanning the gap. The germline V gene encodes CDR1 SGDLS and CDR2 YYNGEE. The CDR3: CASSGVQETQYF. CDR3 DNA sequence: TGTGCCAGCAGCGGGGTTCAAGAGACCCAGTACTTC.

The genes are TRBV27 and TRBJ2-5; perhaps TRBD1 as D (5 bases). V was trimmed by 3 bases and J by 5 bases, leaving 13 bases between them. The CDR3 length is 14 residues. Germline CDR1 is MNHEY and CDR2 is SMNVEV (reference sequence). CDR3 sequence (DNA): TGTGCCAGCAGTTTGGGGCAGGGCAGGGAGACCCAGTACTTC. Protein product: CASSLGQGRETQYF.

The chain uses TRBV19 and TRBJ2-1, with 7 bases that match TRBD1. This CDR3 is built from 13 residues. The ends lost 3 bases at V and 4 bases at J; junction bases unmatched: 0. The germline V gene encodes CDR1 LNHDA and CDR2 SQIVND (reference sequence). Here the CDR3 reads CASSMGQYNEQFF. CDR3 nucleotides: TGTGCCAGTAGTATGGGACAGTACAATGAGCAGTTCTTC.

CDR3 in amino acids: CASSLGQGQPQHF. CDR3 in DNA: TGTGCCAGCAGCTTAGGGCAGGGCCAGCCCCAGCATTTT. This chain uses TRBV7-8 with TRBJ1-5, with D tentatively TRBD1 (5 bases). Germline CDR1 SGHVS, CDR2 FQNEAQ. V lost 1 base to trimming and J lost 7 bases, with 8 bases between them. This CDR3 spans 13 amino acids.

CDR3 protein: CASSPTTGPIYEQYF. CDR3 nucleotides: TGTGCCAGCTCACCTACGACGGGACCGATATACGAGCAGTACTTC. This chain connects TRBV18 to TRBJ2-5, with D tentatively TRBD1 or TRBD2 (5 bases each). The J call could be wrong; TRBJ2-7 is a better fit for the DNA end. This CDR3 is 15 amino acids long. CDR1 is KGHSH and CDR2 is LQKENI in the germline V gene.

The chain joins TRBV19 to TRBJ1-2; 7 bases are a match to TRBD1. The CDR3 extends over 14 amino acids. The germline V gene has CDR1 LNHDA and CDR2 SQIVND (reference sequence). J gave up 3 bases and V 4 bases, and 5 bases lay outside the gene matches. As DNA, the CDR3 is TGTGCCAGTAGTAGGACTGACAGGGACTATGGCTACACCTTC. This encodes CASSRTDRDYGYTF.